A single sample gave rise to the 32 T cell receptor beta chains below, sequenced in a study of graft-versus-host responses after intestinal transplantation. TCRdb's copy holds only in-frame clones and misses some; the assay was immunoSEQ multiplex PCR. This table has more than 85,000 clones, roughly 93% appearing once. The antigens these receptors bind are not known. The specimen comprised unstimulated CD8+ T cells sorted from spleen or lymph node cells, sampled before intestinal transplant. Receptors were obtained from a human donor who received an intestinal transplant.

The V gene is TRBV28, the J gene TRBJ2-7, with a possible D match to TRBD1 (5 bases). CDR3 length: 15 residues. Germline CDR1 reads MDHEN; CDR2 reads SYDVKM. V shed 3 bases and J shed 5 bases, with 17 bases lying between them. The CDR3 DNA reads TGTGCCAGCAGTTTCCGACCTACAGGTTACAACGAGCAGTACTTC. Translated: CASSFRPTGYNEQYF.

The chain joins TRBV19 to TRBJ1-5, with D maybe TRBD1 (6 bases). CDR3 size: 16 residues. The V end was cut by 7 bases, the J end by 3 bases, with 19 bases between. Germline V gives CDR1 LNHDA, CDR2 SQIVND (reference sequence). In DNA form, the CDR3 reads TGTGCCAGTACCCCCACCTGGAGACAGGTCAATCAGCCCCAGCATTTT. Protein sequence: CASTPTWRQVNQPQHF.

The chain is built from TRBV7-9 and TRBJ2-7, with D uncertain. Germline V gene sequence: CDR1 SEHNR, CDR2 FQNEAQ (reference sequence). The V gene lost 5 bases and the J gene lost 0 bases, with 14 bases spanning the gap. The CDR3 has 15 residues. This chain's CDR3 is CASSPGSSYSYEQYF. The CDR3, as DNA: TGTGCCAGCAGCCCGGGCTCCTCTTACTCCTACGAGCAGTACTTC.

The CDR3 region is CASSQGEEKLFF. The CDR3 DNA reads TGCGCCAGCAGCCAAGGAGAGGAAAAACTGTTTTTT. This sequence joins TRBV4-1 and TRBJ1-4; D call uncertain. The CDR3 covers 12 residues. Deletions cut 1 base from V and 8 bases from J, with 5 bases between. The germline V gene encodes CDR1 MGHRA and CDR2 YSYEKL.

This chain uses TRBV11-1 with TRBJ2-1; TRBD2 aligns across 9 bases. Germline V gives CDR1 SGHAT, CDR2 FQDESV (reference sequence). The CDR3 totals 16 residues. The V segment lost 1 base and the J segment 10 bases; nucleotides outside the gene matches: 11. The CDR3 coding sequence is TGTGCCAGCAGCTTAGGCCCTAGCGGGACCCCCATCGAGCAGTTCTTC. Translating gives CASSLGPSGTPIEQFF.

The chain carries TRBV28 and TRBJ2-1, with TRBD1 matching 7 bases. The CDR3 spans 13 residues. Trimming cost V 4 bases and J 3 bases; bases outside gene matches: 0. Germline CDR1 is MDHEN and CDR2 is SYDVKM. The DNA of the CDR3 is TGTGCCAGCAGTTACAGGGGCTACAATGAGCAGTTCTTC. It translates to CASSYRGYNEQFF.

A single count supports this clone. The chain combines TRBV5-6 with TRBJ2-1, with D hard to call. The CDR3 contains 14 residues. V was shortened by 3 bases and J by 1 base, with 8 bases between the two germline ends. The germline gives CDR1 SGHDT, CDR2 YYEEEE. CDR3 in amino acids: CASSWGRSYNEQFF. CDR3 nucleotides: TGTGCCAGCAGCTGGGGAAGGTCCTACAATGAGCAGTTCTTC. The full variable domain, in which reference TRBV5-6 and TRBJ2-1 provide the parts outside the CDR3, is DAGVTQSPTHLIKTRGQQVTLRCSPKSGHDTVSWYQQALGQGPQFIFQYYEEEERQRGNFPDRFSGHQFPNYSSELNVNALLLGDSALYLCASSWGRSYNEQFFGPGTRLTVL.

This clone has only one observation. The rearrangement uses TRBV28 and TRBJ1-2; D is uncertain. V gave up 6 bases and J gave up 0 bases, with 11 bases separating them. Germline V gives CDR1 MDHEN, CDR2 SYDVKM. This CDR3 has 14 amino acids. The CDR3 bases are TGTGCCAGCAGCCCCTGGGGATCTAACTATGGCTACACCTTC. Its translation is CASSPWGSNYGYTF.

V and J are TRBV30 and TRBJ1-1; D might be TRBD1 (5 bases). Trimming removed 2 bases at V and 1 base at J, with 14 bases between. The CDR3 is 15 amino acids. Germline CDR1 reads GTSNPN; CDR2 reads SVGIG (reference sequence). CDR3: CAWSSLEGKNTEAFF. CDR3 coding DNA: TGTGCCTGGAGTTCCCTAGAGGGGAAGAACACTGAAGCTTTCTTT.

The rearrangement links TRBV11-2 to TRBJ2-7; the D is unclear. The ends were cut back, 5 bases at V and 4 bases at J, with 18 bases in the middle. CDR1 and CDR2 from the germline V gene are SGHAT and FQNNGV. There are 15 residues in the CDR3. The CDR3 loop is CASSTGYGGWYEQYF. The CDR3 nucleotides are TGTGCCAGCAGCACCGGCTACGGCGGTTGGTACGAGCAGTACTTC.

The rearrangement joins TRBV9 to TRBJ2-7; D possibly uses TRBD1 or TRBD2 (6 bases each). V shed 3 bases and J shed 6 bases, with 13 bases lying between them. CDR1 SGDLS and CDR2 YYNGEE come from the germline V gene. This CDR3 has 13 residues. CDR3 protein: CASSEGGGGEQYF. CDR3 bases: TGTGCCAGCAGCGAGGGGGGTGGAGGCGAGCAGTACTTC.

V gene TRBV29-1 combines with J gene TRBJ1-1; 10 nucleotides line up with TRBD1. Germline values: CDR1 SQVTM, CDR2 ANQGSEA. V shed 6 bases and J 5 bases; nucleotides not matched to a gene: 9. This CDR3 is built from 14 residues. For the CDR3, the DNA is TGCAGCGTCGAACATGGACAGGGGGGTACTGAAGCTTTCTTT. This codes for CSVEHGQGGTEAFF.

CDR3 protein: CASSEGTGRNTEAFF. The CDR3 DNA reads as TGTGCCAGCAGTGAAGGGACAGGAAGGAACACTGAAGCTTTCTTT. J is TRBJ1-1 and V is TRBV2; 7 bases agree with TRBD1. The ends lost 1 base at V and 1 base at J; junction bases unmatched: 3. The CDR3 is made up of 15 amino acids. Looked up from germline, CDR1 is SNHLY and CDR2 is FYNNEI.

The rearrangement joins TRBV29-1 to TRBJ2-1; TRBD2 matches 7 bases. The V gene's germline CDR1 is SQVTM and CDR2 ANQGSEA. The CDR3 totals 11 residues. Trimming took 5 bases from V and 9 from J; bases not matched to a gene: 4. The CDR3 DNA reads as TGCAGCGTTCCGCGGGGGACTGAGCAGTTCTTC. Translated: CSVPRGTEQFF.

This clone came up a few times. The chain has TRBV7-9 and TRBJ2-2; D is uncertain. This CDR3 has 12 amino acids. The V gene lost 1 base and the J gene lost 7 bases, with 4 bases spanning the gap. Germline V lookup: CDR1 SEHNR, CDR2 FQNEAQ (reference sequence). CDR3 nucleotide sequence: TGTGCCAGCAGCTTAGGGCGCGGGGAGCTGTTTTTT. Its protein product is CASSLGRGELFF.

The chain uses TRBV21-1 and TRBJ2-7. TRBV21-1 is a recognized pseudogene. CDR3 length: 12 residues. CDR3 sequence: CASPQGAYEQYF. CDR3 DNA sequence: TGTGCCAGCCCCCAGGGAGCCTACGAGCAGTACTTC.

The V gene is TRBV10-3, the J gene TRBJ1-3, with D hard to call. V was shortened by 6 bases and J by 0 bases, with 12 bases between the two germline ends. Germline assignment: CDR1 ENHRY and CDR2 SYGVKD. CDR3 length: 15 amino acids. The CDR3 region is CAIRGTGYSGNTIYF. The CDR3 DNA follows: TGTGCCATCAGGGGAACTGGCTACTCTGGAAACACCATATATTTT.

This chain links TRBV28 with TRBJ2-5; a weak D match, TRBD2 (5 bases). CDR3 length: 13 amino acids. The V end lost 2 bases, the J end lost 5 bases, and 9 bases lay between the germline ends. Germline V lookup: CDR1 MDHEN, CDR2 SYDVKM. The CDR3 DNA reads as TGTGCCAGCAGTTTAGAGGGCGGGGAGACCCAGTACTTC. This sequence encodes CASSLEGGETQYF.

The V gene is TRBV19, the J gene TRBJ2-7; D unclear. V shed 5 bases and J shed 3 bases, with 14 bases lying between them. This CDR3 spans 14 amino acids. Germline assignment: CDR1 LNHDA and CDR2 SQIVND (reference sequence). Here the CDR3 reads CASSPGLVIYEQYF. Written as DNA, the CDR3 is TGTGCCAGTAGTCCGGGTCTCGTAATCTACGAGCAGTACTTC. Filled out from reference TRBV19 and TRBJ2-7, the complete variable domain reads DGGITQSPKYLFRKEGQNVTLSCEQNLNHDAMYWYRQDPGQGLRLIYYSQIVNDFQKGDIAEGYSVSREKKESFPLTVTSAQKNPTAFYLCASSPGLVIYEQYFGPGTRLTVT.

This clone was found once. The chain couples TRBV5-1 to TRBJ2-2, with D tentatively TRBD2 (5 bases). Trimming took off 5 bases at V and 4 bases at J, with 15 bases between the two ends. The CDR3 spans 15 residues. Germline loops: CDR1 SGHRS, CDR2 YFSETQ. This CDR3 reads CASRGGTGSTGELFF. The CDR3 DNA follows: TGCGCCAGCAGGGGCGGAACGGGGAGCACCGGGGAGCTGTTTTTT.

The rearrangement joins TRBV4-1 to TRBJ2-1, with 7 bases matching TRBD2. V lost 4 bases, J lost 4 bases, and 7 bases stayed unmatched. The CDR3 length is 15 residues. From germline, CDR1 is MGHRA and CDR2 YSYEKL. CDR3 bases: TGCGCCAGCAGCCCCTCGGGCGGGAGTTACAATGAGCAGTTCTTC. This translates into CASSPSGGSYNEQFF.

V and J are TRBV6-5 and TRBJ2-7, with D perhaps being TRBD1 or TRBD2 (5 bases each). Trimming removed 6 bases from V and 0 bases from J, with 15 bases in between. Germline V lookup: CDR1 MNHEY, CDR2 SVGAGI. The CDR3 is 15 residues long. The CDR3 DNA is TGTGCCAGCAGGCTTAATGAGGGGAGCTCCTACGAGCAGTACTTC. It specifies CASRLNEGSSYEQYF.

The rearrangement uses TRBV11-2 and TRBJ1-1; no clear D. CDR1 and CDR2 (germline): SGHAT, FQNNGV. The CDR3 extends over 14 amino acids. V lost 5 bases, J lost 2 bases, and 12 bases lay in between. CDR3 sequence (DNA): TGTGCCAGCAGCCCGGGAGGGCTCAACACTGAAGCTTTCTTT. The encoded protein is CASSPGGLNTEAFF.

This chain joins TRBV29-1 and TRBJ1-1; 7 bases are a match to TRBD1. Germline-derived CDR1 and CDR2 are SQVTM and ANQGSEA. V gave up 2 bases and J gave up 4 bases; unmatched junction bases: 4. This CDR3 is built from 13 residues. Here the CDR3 reads CSVEHRGSTEAFF. CDR3 DNA sequence: TGCAGCGTTGAACACAGGGGCAGCACTGAAGCTTTCTTT. The full variable domain, rest sourced from reference TRBV29-1 and TRBJ1-1, is SAVISQKPSRDICQRGTSLTIQCQVDSQVTMMFWYRQQPGQSLTLIATANQGSEATYESGFVIDKFPISRPNLTFSTLTVSNMSPEDSSIYLCSVEHRGSTEAFFGQGTRLTVV.

The chain links TRBV19 to TRBJ2-7; D unresolved. Germline V gene data show CDR1 as LNHDA and CDR2 as SQIVND (reference sequence). The CDR3 covers 13 residues. Between the trimmed V and J ends, which lost 0 bases and 4 bases, there was a span of 7 bases. CDR3 DNA sequence: TGTGCCAGTAGTATAGATCTTCATTACGAGCAGTACTTC. Protein product: CASSIDLHYEQYF.

The V and J genes are TRBV11-1 and TRBJ2-3, with 7 bases matching TRBD2. The CDR3 covers 12 residues. V gave up 5 bases and J gave up 6 bases; unmatched junction bases: 2. Germline V CDR1 and CDR2: SGHAT, FQDESV (reference sequence). For the CDR3, the DNA is TGTGCCAGCAGCCTACTAGCGGATACGCAGTATTTT. It specifies CASSLLADTQYF.

The chain has TRBV19 and TRBJ2-7, with TRBD1 matching 9 bases. CDR3 length: 14 amino acids. The V segment lost 8 bases and the J segment 3 bases; nucleotides outside the gene matches: 8. CDR1 LNHDA and CDR2 SQIVND come from the germline V gene (reference sequence). The CDR3 coding sequence is TGTGCCAGTTCGTTCGGGACAGGGAACTACGAGCAGTACTTC. It specifies CASSFGTGNYEQYF.

The V call is TRBV7-3, the J call TRBJ2-1, with a possible D match to TRBD2 (6 bases). Germline-derived CDR1 and CDR2 are SGHTA and FQGTGA. Trimming left V 6 bases short and J 10 bases short, with 22 bases between. This CDR3 has 15 residues. In DNA form, the CDR3 reads TGTGCCAGCAGTTCACTACTAGCCCCGGGAGTGGAGCAGTTCTTC. Protein product: CASSSLLAPGVEQFF. The entire variable domain, with the rest obtained from reference TRBV7-3 and TRBJ2-1, is as follows: GAGVSQTPSNKVTEKGKYVELRCDPISGHTALYWYRQSLGQGPEFLIYFQGTGAADDSGLPNDRFFAVRPEGSVSTLKIQRTERGDSAVYLCASSSLLAPGVEQFFGPGTRLTVL.

V is TRBV4-1 and J is TRBJ2-7, with D possibly matching TRBD2 (6 bases). V was pared by 1 base and J by 4 bases, with 11 bases between. Germline CDR1 and CDR2: MGHRA and YSYEKL. The CDR3 spans 14 residues. CDR3 amino acids: CASSQGRERYEQYF. DNA of the CDR3: TGCGCCAGCAGCCAAGGACGGGAGAGGTACGAGCAGTACTTC.

This chain joins TRBV19 and TRBJ2-1; 9 bases align to TRBD2. Germline V gene lookup returns CDR1 LNHDA and CDR2 SQIVND (reference sequence). Unmatched junction bases numbered 8, after V lost 8 bases and J lost 0 bases. CDR3 length equals 16 residues. The CDR3 loop is CASQDLTSGSYNEQFF. The CDR3 nucleotides read TGTGCCAGTCAAGACTTGACTAGCGGCTCCTACAATGAGCAGTTCTTC.

The chain carries TRBV2 and TRBJ1-5; D not resolved. Germline CDR1 is SNHLY and CDR2 is FYNNEI. This CDR3 comprises 13 residues. Between the trimmed V and J ends, which lost 6 bases and 0 bases, there was a span of 6 bases. Written as DNA, the CDR3 is TGTGCCAGCAGACAGTATAGCAATCAGCCCCAGCATTTT. It codes for CASRQYSNQPQHF. Filled out from reference TRBV2 and TRBJ1-5, the complete variable domain reads EPEVTQTPSHQVTQMGQEVILRCVPISNHLYFYWYRQILGQKVEFLVSFYNNEISEKSEIFDDQFSVERPDGSNFTLKIRSTKLEDSAMYFCASRQYSNQPQHFGDGTRLSIL.

This chain connects TRBV27 to TRBJ2-1, with TRBD2 identical over 8 bases. The junction had 15 bases not matched to a gene; V was cut back by 3 bases and J by 8 bases. CDR1 is MNHEY and CDR2 is SMNVEV in the germline V gene (reference sequence). The CDR3 runs 17 residues. The CDR3 loop is CASSLTAGLAVKHEQFF. CDR3 nucleotides: TGTGCCAGCAGTTTGACGGCCGGACTAGCCGTAAAGCATGAGCAGTTCTTC.